The present T cell receptor beta chain was sequenced within a study of neoadjuvant anti-PD-1 for oral cavity cancer. As for the study in general: Patients mostly received three to four biweekly nivolumab doses at 3 mg/kg before surgery. Around day 43, patients without progression received a fourth nivolumab dose before surgery.

Broader study findings: PBMC Gini-index clonality exceeded responders' in non-responders post-nivolumab.

This clone was found a few times. Antigen specificity is unknown. TCRdb's table, derived via immunoSEQ multiplex PCR, lists solely in-frame clones and lacks some. Here the sample spans some 16,000 clones, about 60% being singletons. These newly diagnosed stage II-IVA oral cavity squamous cell carcinoma patients had no prior systemic or radiation treatment. Per the germline V gene, CDR1 is SNHLY and CDR2 is FYNNEI. The CDR3 is made up of 12 amino acids. V was pared by 1 base and J by 0 bases, with 1 base between. The chain carries TRBV2 and TRBJ2-7; D is unclear. The receptor's source is a person aged 40 to 85 with oral cavity squamous cell carcinoma. The source was PBMCs, collected before nivolumab (anti-PD-1) treatment. The CDR3 DNA follows: TGTGCCAGCAGTGAAGTCTCCTACGAGCAGTACTTC. This sequence encodes CASSEVSYEQYF.